This entry concerns a single T cell receptor beta chain. Its target is not known. These data belong to a study of shared clonotypes between healthy human individuals. It was across several immunoSEQ plates that each subset's genomic DNA was evenly split. In the authors' methods: Owing to the provision of junction-only sequences devoid of quality scores by immunoSEQ, filtering differed. Generated by immunoSEQ multiplex PCR, the TCRdb table keeps only in-frame clones and is missing some. V and J calls and clone size come straight from that table; D and trimming were deduced from the DNA. The table includes some 2 million clones, roughly 96% detected once. Points from the study as a whole: Rarefaction exposed incomplete sorted-subset sequencing despite large depth. All-four-donor shared clonotypes had higher generation probabilities than non-shared clonotypes did.

The sequenced material came from naive CD4+ T cells sorted from blood. The sample's subset: CD45RA+ positively selected. The sequence derives from a man younger than 35 in good health.

As DNA, the CDR3 is TGTGCCAGCAAGACAGACAGTCAAGAGACCCAGTACTTC. This sequence encodes CASKTDSQETQYF. This chain uses TRBV27 with TRBJ2-5, with D maybe TRBD1 (5 bases). This CDR3 has 13 residues. The V end was cut by 7 bases, the J end by 2 bases, with 11 bases between. Germline CDR1 and CDR2: MNHEY and SMNVEV (reference sequence).